This TCR beta chain is from a study of cytomegalovirus exposure and HLA in healthy donors (dated by TCRdb to about 2017). The study in broad terms: An earlier analysis of around 600 of the donors reported approximately 290 Gb of sequence data and some 120 million unique TCR beta sequences from 150 million to 200 million T cells. The study profiled the T cell repertoires of approximately 700 subjects by immunosequencing and related them to cytomegalovirus serostatus. Several DR-DQ haplotypes were treated as single units for association and clustering because of strong linkage in the cohort. In a later genetic analysis, genome-wide SNP genotypes for about 55% of the 666 donors were used, and that subset was treated as a discovery cohort. A later analysis re-analyzed previously published TCR beta repertoires from about 730 donors and added high-resolution HLA genotyping to study TCR occurrence patterns. Among a few hundred genotyped donors of the cohort, an average of 235,054 unique TCR beta nucleotide sequences were sequenced per donor, about a sixth of them non-productive. Donor age, sex, ethnicity and CMV serostatus were compiled alongside the repertoire data. All discovery cohort repertoires had been generated using a single sequencing platform. The study aimed to test whether cataloging public T cell receptors could reveal signatures of past pathogen exposure. Both class I and class II loci were covered by HLA typing, at four-digit resolution. Among the roughly 400 genotyped donors, around 81% belonged to the genetic ancestry cluster associated with self-reported Caucasian donors. About 330 gigabases of sequencing data and 75 million to 85 million unique TCR sequences made up an early release that covered around 640 HLA-typed donors. To decide whether each TCR beta V gene segment behaved as functional or pseudogenic, an earlier analysis of approximately 620 of the donors relied on high-throughput TCR beta sequencing. High-throughput TCR immunosequencing, statistical association of individual TCRs with disease status, and machine learning were combined to predict cytomegalovirus infection status. Rather than using new phenotypic data, the later analysis identified candidate immune exposures from TCR beta sequences and from how often those sequences occurred across donors. In addition to the first cohort of several hundred subjects, a separate validation cohort of approximately 110 different subjects was used. Typing coverage varied by locus: roughly 620-640 donors for A, B, C, DRB1 and DQB1; some 520 for DQA1; around 570 for DPA1; roughly 470 for DPB1. General findings and caveats noted by the study authors: Roughly uniform sequencing depth across donors was assumed in presence/absence analyses, although this assumption may not hold. In a later genetic analysis, a missense DCLRE1C variant was associated with V-gene and J-gene trimming of TCR beta chains, and the association was replicated in an independent cohort. Some IMGT-functional V segments, including TRBV6-2 and TRBV6-3, could not be distinguished by the 87-base-pair reads and were therefore excluded. According to a later analysis, most CMV-associated TCR beta chains appeared to be HLA-restricted, and the HLA associations seemed to be driven largely by CMV exposure. A later analysis found that HLA-associated TCR beta chains were more clonally expanded and had lower generation probabilities than equally common non-associated chains. A cluster of highly shared sequence variants was judged likely to be a technical artifact of the sequencing pipeline. In vitro tests confirmed that three of the cytomegalovirus-associated TCR beta chains recognize cytomegalovirus antigens. A later genetic analysis reported fewer N-insertions in productive TCRs among donors in an Asian-associated ancestry cluster than the roughly 620-donor mean. Because counts were too low, roughly 17 rarely observed V segments, including chromosome 9 orphons, were left out of the earlier analysis of a few hundred of the donors. Linkage disequilibrium might explain the correlated functional status among segregating V segments, but an unknown experimental factor could not be ruled out. When HLA alleles, especially DR and DQ, strongly co-occurred, attributing TCR associations to individual alleles was difficult. Most TCR sequences were seen in very few donors, while some public TCRs were found in many individuals. The cohort was sequenced for TCR beta chains only, and without alpha or paired-chain data the features that could be detected were limited. In the study, 150 to 200 TCR beta chains were listed as associated with cytomegalovirus. The classifier was reported to diagnose cytomegalovirus status with high specificity and sensitivity in both the original and validation cohorts. At a false discovery rate of 0.05, a later analysis linked roughly 17,000 TCR beta sequences to specific HLA alleles. HLA typing was unavailable for some donors at each locus, so association tests used only the typed subset. CMV serostatus was the only immune exposure information available for the cohort. The authors suggested that the approach could potentially be generalized to other disease states and immunological phenotypes. According to a later analysis, parvovirus B19, influenza, CMV and Epstein-Barr virus appeared linked to several top co-occurrence clusters. A further reported finding was that TCR beta sequences accurately predicted the HLA-A and HLA-B alleles for most subjects in the first cohort. Broadly in line with IMGT annotations, most TCR beta V segments showed up in productive rearrangements about 90% or about 30% of the time in an earlier analysis of approximately 640 of the donors. According to a later analysis, TCR association rates differed among HLA loci, with DRB1 alleles showing the most associated TCRs and HLA-C alleles showing the fewest.

The CDR3 starts with the cysteine, ends with the phenylalanine, and has 16 residues. Just CDR3 DNA is preserved here, 48 bases in frame from base 1. The junction carries 10 bases between V and J, which are trimmed by 1 base and 1 base respectively. CDR1 and CDR2 are drawn from the germline V gene (reference sequence): SEHNR, FQNEAQ. The cohort comprised some 700 healthy bone marrow donors. All cohort members were sampled while nominally healthy, although unrecorded immune exposures were likely present. The donor was CMV seropositive and was included in the group of some 290 seropositive cohort members. A peripheral blood sample was provided by each donor, and peripheral blood mononuclear cells were used for TCR beta sequencing. The Qiagen DNeasy Blood Extraction Kit was used to extract genomic DNA from the blood cell samples. Of note for this clone: What antigen it recognizes has not been identified. No much larger clone exists at a distance of one base, and base qualities are not known.

Library preparation used the immunoSEQ multiplex PCR assay. For the multiplex PCR, a mixture combining 60 forward primers for TCR Vbeta segments and 13 reverse primers for TCR Jbeta segments was used. The CDR3 region of rearranged TCR beta genes was amplified from genomic DNA with a multiplex PCR assay. On the Illumina HiSeq System, the amplified TCR beta libraries were sequenced as 87-base-pair reads. In the authors' own workflow: In a later analysis, tens of millions of unique TCR beta chains were counted across the roughly 700 repertoires, and roughly 10 million of these chains were shared by at least two donors. To remove PCR and sequencing errors, raw reads were error-corrected and collapsed into unique sequences using a nearest-neighbor algorithm that merged closely related sequences. To assign V, D and J gene segments, CDR3 sequences were aligned to IMGT reference sequences. Each retained sequence needed at least a six-nucleotide match to both a V gene segment and a J gene segment. A rearrangement counted as productive if the CDR3 had no stop codons and remained in frame with V and J, and every other rearrangement counted as non-productive. Following IMGT convention, CDR3 was defined as the stretch from the second conserved V-encoded cysteine up to the conserved J-encoded phenylalanine. The earlier analysis of 450 to 750 of the donors excluded any sequence lacking an unambiguous match to a single V gene segment. An earlier analysis of a few hundred of the donors classified V segments as functional when productive rearrangements were above 56.7% and as segregating when the standard deviation between donors was above 5%. A statistical classification framework was developed to diagnose cytomegalovirus status using the catalog of TCR beta chain sequences. V and J gene assignment, in a later analysis, came from comparing TCR nucleotide sequences with IMGT/GENE-DB human TR gene sequences. In a later analysis, CDR3 sequences and most-parsimonious VDJ recombination scenarios were assigned using the TCRdist pipeline. In a later analysis, each TCR beta chain was defined by its CDR3 amino acid sequence together with its V-gene family, and reads lacking a unique V-gene family were excluded. In a later analysis, 550 to 650 highly shared, low-generation-probability nucleotide sequences were removed to address suspected cross-contamination and a sequencing artifact. In a later analysis, a clonal expansion index was calculated for each public chain from normalized within-repertoire ranks of inferred template counts. In a later analysis, generation probabilities were computed using a VDJ recombination model fitted to out-of-frame rearrangements, and the results were checked against IGoR. A later analysis scored TCR-TCR, TCR-HLA and TCR-CMV co-occurrence with hypergeometric tests, applying a repertoire-size bias correction to TCR pairs. False discovery rates were estimated in a later analysis by permuting HLA or CMV assignments 20 times. A later analysis grouped co-occurring TCRs with DBSCAN, adding TCRdist sequence similarity when clustering within HLA-allele-positive subsets. Repertoires with fewer than 30,000 or more than 120,000 public chains were left out of co-occurrence clustering, as were roughly five repertoires with anomalous nucleotide sharing. Imported from immuneACCESS, the table was reduced by TCRdb to in-frame sequences with V and J called. These copies leave out some clones; in studies compared against another copy, an unresolved V gene accounts for under half, and the cause of the remainder is not known. For V, J and clone size, that table is used; D and trimming come from the DNA. This sample holds nearly 300,000 clones; approximately 90% were observed only once. The ten largest clones represent 3.5% to 4% of the sample.

The chain is assembled from TRBV7-9 and TRBJ2-2; D gene: possibly TRBD2, on 6 matching bases. Sequencing input: PBMCs. The receptor was isolated from a man in his forties in good health and CMV-seropositive. At the DNA level, the sequence is TGTGCCAGCAGCTTAGTAAGGGACTGGAACACCGGGGAGCTGTTTTTT. Translated, it gives CASSLVRDWNTGELFF.